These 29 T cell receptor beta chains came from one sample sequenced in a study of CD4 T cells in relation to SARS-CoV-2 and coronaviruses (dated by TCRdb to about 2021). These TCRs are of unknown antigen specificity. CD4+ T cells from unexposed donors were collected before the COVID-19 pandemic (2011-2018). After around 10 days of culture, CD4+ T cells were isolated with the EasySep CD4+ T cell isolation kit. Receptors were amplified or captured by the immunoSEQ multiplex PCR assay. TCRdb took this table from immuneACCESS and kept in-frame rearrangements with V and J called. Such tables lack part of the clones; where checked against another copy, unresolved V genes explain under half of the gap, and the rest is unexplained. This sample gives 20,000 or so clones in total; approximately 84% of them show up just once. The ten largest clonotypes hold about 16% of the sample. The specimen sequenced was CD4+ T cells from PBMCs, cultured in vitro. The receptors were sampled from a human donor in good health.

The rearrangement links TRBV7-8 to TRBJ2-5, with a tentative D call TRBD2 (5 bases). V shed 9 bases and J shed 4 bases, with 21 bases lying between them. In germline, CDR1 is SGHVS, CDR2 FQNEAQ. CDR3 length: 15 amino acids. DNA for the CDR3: TGTGCCAGTAGCGATACCATCGGCCGAGGAGAGACCCAGTACTTC. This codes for CASSDTIGRGETQYF.

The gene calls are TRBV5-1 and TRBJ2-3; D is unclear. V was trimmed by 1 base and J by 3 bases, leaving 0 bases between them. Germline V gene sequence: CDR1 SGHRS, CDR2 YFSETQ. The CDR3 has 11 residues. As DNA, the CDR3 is TGCGCCAGCAGCTTGACAGATACGCAGTATTTT. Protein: CASSLTDTQYF.

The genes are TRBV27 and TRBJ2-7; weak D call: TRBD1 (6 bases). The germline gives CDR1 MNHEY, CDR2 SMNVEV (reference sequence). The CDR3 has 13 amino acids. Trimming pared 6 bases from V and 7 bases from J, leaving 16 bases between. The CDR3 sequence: CASSQQTGGEQYF. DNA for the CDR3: TGTGCCAGCAGCCAACAGACAGGAGGTGAGCAGTACTTC.

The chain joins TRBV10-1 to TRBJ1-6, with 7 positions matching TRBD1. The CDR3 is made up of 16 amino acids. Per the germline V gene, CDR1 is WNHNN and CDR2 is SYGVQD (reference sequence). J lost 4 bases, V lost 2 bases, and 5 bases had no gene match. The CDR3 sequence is CASSEPGTAYNSPLHF. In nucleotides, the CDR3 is TGCGCCAGCAGTGAGCCCGGGACAGCTTATAATTCACCCCTCCACTTT.

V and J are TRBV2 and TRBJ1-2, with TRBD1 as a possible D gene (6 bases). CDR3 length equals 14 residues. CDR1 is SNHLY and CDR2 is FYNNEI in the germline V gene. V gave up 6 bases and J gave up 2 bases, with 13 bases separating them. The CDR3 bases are TGTGCCAGCAGCGCATTGCAGGGGAACTATGGCTACACCTTC. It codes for CASSALQGNYGYTF.

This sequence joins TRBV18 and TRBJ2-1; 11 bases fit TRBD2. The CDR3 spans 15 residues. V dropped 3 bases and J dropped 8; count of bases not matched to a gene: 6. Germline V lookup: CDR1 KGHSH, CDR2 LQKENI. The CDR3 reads CASSPLAGGPDEQFF. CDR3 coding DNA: TGTGCCAGCTCACCCTTAGCGGGAGGGCCGGATGAGCAGTTCTTC.

CDR3 sequence (DNA): TGTGCCAGCAGCCATAGTTATTCGGGAGGCAGAGGATATGAGCAGTTCTTC. It is translated as CASSHSYSGGRGYEQFF. The chain joins TRBV3-1 (or the pseudogene TRBV3-2) to TRBJ2-1; TRBD2 matches 7 bases. Per the germline V gene, CDR1 is LGHDT and CDR2 is YNNKEL (reference sequence). V shed 3 bases and J 8 bases; nucleotides not matched to a gene: 16. The CDR3 has 17 residues.

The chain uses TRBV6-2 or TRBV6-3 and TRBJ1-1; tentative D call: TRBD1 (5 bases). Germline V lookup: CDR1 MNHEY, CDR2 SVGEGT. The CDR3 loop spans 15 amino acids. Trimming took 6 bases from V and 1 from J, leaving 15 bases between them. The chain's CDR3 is CASSSHGATNTEAFF. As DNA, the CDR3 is TGTGCCAGCAGCTCCCATGGGGCCACGAACACTGAAGCTTTCTTT.

The CDR3 nucleotides are TGTGCCAGCAGCTTGGAGCCGACAGCTGAAAACATTCAGTACTTC. This translates into CASSLEPTAENIQYF. The V and J genes are TRBV5-4 and TRBJ2-4; D is possibly TRBD1 (5 bases). This CDR3 is built from 15 residues. Germline assignment: CDR1 SGHNT and CDR2 YYREEE (reference sequence). Trimming pared 0 bases from V and 5 bases from J, leaving 12 bases between. The full variable domain, with the rest looked up from reference TRBV5-4 and TRBJ2-4, is ETGVTQSPTHLIKTRGQQVTLRCSSQSGHNTVSWYQQALGQGPQFIFQYYREEENGRGNFPPRFSGLQFPNYSSELNVNALELDDSALYLCASSLEPTAENIQYFGAGTRLSVL.

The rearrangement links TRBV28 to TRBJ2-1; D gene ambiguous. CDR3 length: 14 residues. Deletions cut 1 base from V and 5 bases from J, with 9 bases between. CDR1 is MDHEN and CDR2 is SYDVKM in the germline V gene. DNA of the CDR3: TGTGCCAGCAGTTTATTCGGGCAGAACAATGAGCAGTTCTTC. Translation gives CASSLFGQNNEQFF.

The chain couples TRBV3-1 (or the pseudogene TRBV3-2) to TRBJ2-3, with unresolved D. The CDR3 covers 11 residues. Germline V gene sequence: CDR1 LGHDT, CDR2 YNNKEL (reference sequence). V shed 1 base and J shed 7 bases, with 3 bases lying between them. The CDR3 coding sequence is TGTGCCAGCAGCCAAGCTAATACGCAGTATTTT. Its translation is CASSQANTQYF.

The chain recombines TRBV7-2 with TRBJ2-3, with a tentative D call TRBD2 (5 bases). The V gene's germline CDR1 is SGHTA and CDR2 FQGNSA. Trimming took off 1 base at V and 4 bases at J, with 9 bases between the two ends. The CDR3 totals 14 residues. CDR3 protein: CASSLDPSSDTQYF. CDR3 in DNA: TGTGCCAGCAGCTTAGACCCTAGCTCAGATACGCAGTATTTT.

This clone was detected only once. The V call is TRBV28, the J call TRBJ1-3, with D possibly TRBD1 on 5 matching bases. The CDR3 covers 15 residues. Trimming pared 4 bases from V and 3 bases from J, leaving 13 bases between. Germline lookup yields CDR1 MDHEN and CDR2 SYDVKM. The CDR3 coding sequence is TGTGCCAGCAGTTACCACGGGGGGAGTGGAAACACCATATATTTT. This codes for CASSYHGGSGNTIYF.

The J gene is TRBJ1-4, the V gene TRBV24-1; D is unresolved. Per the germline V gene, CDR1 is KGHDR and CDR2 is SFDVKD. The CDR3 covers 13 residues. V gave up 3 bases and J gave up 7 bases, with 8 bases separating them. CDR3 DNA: TGTGCCACCAGTGATGGACCGAGTGAAAAACTGTTTTTT. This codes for CATSDGPSEKLFF.

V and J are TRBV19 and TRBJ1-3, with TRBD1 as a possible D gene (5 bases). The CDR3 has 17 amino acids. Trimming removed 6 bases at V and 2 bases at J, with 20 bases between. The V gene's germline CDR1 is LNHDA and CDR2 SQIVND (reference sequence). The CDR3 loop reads CASRPAEGRVAGNTIYF. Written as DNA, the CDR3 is TGTGCCAGTAGGCCGGCCGAGGGCAGGGTCGCTGGAAACACCATATATTTT.

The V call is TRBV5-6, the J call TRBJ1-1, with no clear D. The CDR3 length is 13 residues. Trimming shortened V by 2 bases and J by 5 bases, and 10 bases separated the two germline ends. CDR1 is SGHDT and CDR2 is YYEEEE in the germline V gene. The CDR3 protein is CASSFHRGTEAFF. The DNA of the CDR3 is TGTGCCAGCAGCTTTCACCGAGGGACTGAAGCTTTCTTT.

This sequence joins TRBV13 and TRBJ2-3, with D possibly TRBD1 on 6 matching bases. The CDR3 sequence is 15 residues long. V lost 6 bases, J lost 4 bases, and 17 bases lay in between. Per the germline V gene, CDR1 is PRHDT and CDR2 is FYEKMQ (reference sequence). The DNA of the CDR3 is TGTGCCAGCAGACTCCTGACAGGATTCGCAGATACGCAGTATTTT. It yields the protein CASRLLTGFADTQYF. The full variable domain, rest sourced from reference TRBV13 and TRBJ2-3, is AAGVIQSPRHLIKEKRETATLKCYPIPRHDTVYWYQQGPGQDPQFLISFYEKMQSDKGSIPDRFSAQQFSDYHSELNMSSLELGDSALYFCASRLLTGFADTQYFGPGTRLTVL.

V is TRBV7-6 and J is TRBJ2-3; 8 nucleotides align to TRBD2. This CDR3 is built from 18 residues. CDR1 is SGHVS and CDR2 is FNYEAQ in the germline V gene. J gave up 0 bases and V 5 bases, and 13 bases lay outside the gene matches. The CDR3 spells CASSRRAGGLSSTDTQYF. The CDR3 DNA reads TGTGCCAGCAGCCGCCGGGCGGGAGGACTCTCTAGCACAGATACGCAGTATTTT.

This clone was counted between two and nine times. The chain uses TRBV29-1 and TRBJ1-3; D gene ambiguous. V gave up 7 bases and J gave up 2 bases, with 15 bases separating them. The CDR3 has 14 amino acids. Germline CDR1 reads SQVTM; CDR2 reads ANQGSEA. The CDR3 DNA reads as TGCAGCGCCGGTCGGGGTACAACTGGAAACACCATATATTTT. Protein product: CSAGRGTTGNTIYF.

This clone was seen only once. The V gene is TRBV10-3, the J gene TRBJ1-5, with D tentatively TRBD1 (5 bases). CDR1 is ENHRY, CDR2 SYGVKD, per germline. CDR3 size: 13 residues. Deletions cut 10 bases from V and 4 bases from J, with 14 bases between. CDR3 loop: CASSGGNNQPQHF. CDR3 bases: TGTGCCAGTAGCGGGGGTAATAATCAGCCCCAGCATTTT.

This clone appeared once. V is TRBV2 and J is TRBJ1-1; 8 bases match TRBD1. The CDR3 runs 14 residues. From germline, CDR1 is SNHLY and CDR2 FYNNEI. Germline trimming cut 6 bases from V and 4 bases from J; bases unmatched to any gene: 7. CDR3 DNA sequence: TGTGCCAGCAGCGCACAGGGGGGGCTCACTGAAGCTTTCTTT. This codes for CASSAQGGLTEAFF.

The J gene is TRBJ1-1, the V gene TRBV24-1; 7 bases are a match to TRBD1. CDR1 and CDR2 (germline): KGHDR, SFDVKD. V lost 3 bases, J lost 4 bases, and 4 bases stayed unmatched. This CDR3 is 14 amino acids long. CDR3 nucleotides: TGTGCCACCAGTGATAACCAGGGGGTCACTGAAGCTTTCTTT. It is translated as CATSDNQGVTEAFF.

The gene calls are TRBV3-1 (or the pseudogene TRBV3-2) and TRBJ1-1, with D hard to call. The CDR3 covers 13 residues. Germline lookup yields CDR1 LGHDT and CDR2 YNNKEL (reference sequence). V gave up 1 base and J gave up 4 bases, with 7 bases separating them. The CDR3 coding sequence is TGTGCCAGCAGCCAAGGAAGCAGCACTGAAGCTTTCTTT. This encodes CASSQGSSTEAFF.

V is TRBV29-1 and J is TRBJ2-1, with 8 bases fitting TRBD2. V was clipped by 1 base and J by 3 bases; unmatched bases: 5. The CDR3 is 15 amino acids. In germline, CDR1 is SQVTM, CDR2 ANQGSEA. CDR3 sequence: CSVEGPGLVYNEQFF. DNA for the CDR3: TGCAGCGTTGAAGGACCGGGACTAGTCTACAATGAGCAGTTCTTC.

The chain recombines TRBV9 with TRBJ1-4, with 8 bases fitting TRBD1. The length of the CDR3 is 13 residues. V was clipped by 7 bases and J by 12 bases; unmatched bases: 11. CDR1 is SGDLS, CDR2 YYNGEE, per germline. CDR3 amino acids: CASDANGQGELFF. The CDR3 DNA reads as TGTGCCAGCGACGCAAATGGACAGGGCGAACTGTTTTTT.

CDR3 sequence (DNA): TGCGCCAGCAGCCCGCAGGGGGCAGGCACTGAAGCTTTCTTT. This encodes CASSPQGAGTEAFF. The rearrangement joins TRBV5-1 to TRBJ1-1; TRBD1 aligns across 8 bases. The J segment lost 4 bases and the V segment lost 4 bases, leaving 6 bases of the junction unmatched. The CDR3 covers 14 residues. Germline V gene lookup returns CDR1 SGHRS and CDR2 YFSETQ.

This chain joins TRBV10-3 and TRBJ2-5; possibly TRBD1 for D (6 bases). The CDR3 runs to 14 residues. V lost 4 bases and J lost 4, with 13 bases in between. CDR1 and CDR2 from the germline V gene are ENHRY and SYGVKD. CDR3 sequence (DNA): TGTGCCATCAGTGTTTCAGGGGTGGGAGAGACCCAGTACTTC. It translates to CAISVSGVGETQYF.

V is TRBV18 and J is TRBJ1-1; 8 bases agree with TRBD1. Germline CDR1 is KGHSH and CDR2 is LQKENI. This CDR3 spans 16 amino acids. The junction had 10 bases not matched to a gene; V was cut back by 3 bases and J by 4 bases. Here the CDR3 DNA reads TGTGCCAGCTCACCGAGTGGACAGGGCGTTAGCACTGAAGCTTTCTTT. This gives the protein CASSPSGQGVSTEAFF.

In DNA, the CDR3 is TGTGCCAGCAGAGACACAGGGGGCACTGAAGCTTTCTTT. Translating gives CASRDTGGTEAFF. The chain couples TRBV27 to TRBJ1-1, with 8 bases identical to TRBD1. This CDR3 spans 13 amino acids. Trimming removed 6 bases from V and 4 bases from J; junction bases left unmatched: 4. Germline V gene lookup returns CDR1 MNHEY and CDR2 SMNVEV (reference sequence).